This entry concerns a single T cell receptor beta chain. The data originate from a study of technical replicates of blood from several donors. Repertoires were generated with immunoSEQ multiplex PCR, while TCRdb's copy carries only in-frame clones and drops some. The sample has about 14,000 clones; around 81% are singletons. The germline gives CDR1 SGHAT, CDR2 FQDESV (reference sequence). The CDR3 runs to 15 residues. The junction had 6 bases not matched to a gene; V was cut back by 1 base and J by 6 bases. The chain joins TRBV11-1 to TRBJ2-4, with 7 bases lining up with TRBD2. The sequence derives from a human donor in good health. Sequencing input: PBMCs. CDR3 coding DNA: TGTGCCAGCAGCTTAGGCGCGGGAGTCGCAAACATTCAGTACTTC. Protein: CASSLGAGVANIQYF.